The sequence of this TCR beta chain was determined in a study of blood T cell repertoires in COVID-19. About the study: Recovered participants had two consecutive negative NP/OP PCR tests, healthcare professional clearance, or symptom resolution.

There are a few counts of this clone. Per the original data handling: Nucleated cell number was recorded as an estimate derived from reference gene primer amplification. Data came from immunoSEQ multiplex PCR; TCRdb stores just in-frame clones and leaves some out. V and J calls plus clone size are reproduced from that table; the DNA served to infer D and trimming. Seen here are approximately 360,000 clones, around 87% observed once, and the top ten hold around 2%. The cohort comprised adults aged 18 to 89 years residing in under 30 US areas. Cohorts were based on clinical histories the participants reported. The sequencing sample was made of PBMCs or T cells enriched from blood (not recorded which). This sequence originates from a middle-aged man in a cohort exposed to, infected with or recovered from COVID-19 (not recorded which).

CDR3 loop: CAIESGSYEQYF. The CDR3 DNA reads TGTGCCATCGAGTCAGGTTCCTACGAGCAGTACTTC. The J gene is TRBJ2-7, the V gene TRBV28; D remains ambiguous. The length of the CDR3 is 12 residues. V lost 10 bases, J lost 1 base, and 11 bases lay in between. The V gene's germline CDR1 is MDHEN and CDR2 SYDVKM.